A selection of T cell receptor beta chains follows, all from one sample in a study of blood T cells in healthy people across ages. MiXCR, applied by TCRdb to the 5' RACE reads, yields one record per CDR3 protein. The sample includes roughly 680,000 distinct CDR3 sequences, roughly half of them seen just once. Sequenced material: blood. All receptors come from a woman at least 80 years old in good health. Each CDR3 is given with its conserved first and last residue. A D gene is named only where the DNA matches it firmly. The size of a clone is reported for some rows only, either as once, few or many, or as a class for expanded clones.

j_call v_call clone_size d_call cdr3_nt cdr3_aa
TRBJ1-5 TRBV7-9 - - TGTGCCAGCAGCTTGAGGGGTAGCAATCAGCCCCAGCATTTT CASSLRGSNQPQHF
TRBJ2-4 TRBV27 many - TGTGCCAGCAGTTTAGGGGGGGCGCAAGCCAAAAACATTCAGTACTTC CASSLGGAQAKNIQYF
TRBJ1-5 TRBV7-2 few - TGTGCCAGCAGCTCCCAGAGCAATCAGCCCCAGCATTTT CASSSQSNQPQHF
TRBJ2-3 TRBV5-1 many TRBD2 TGCGCCAGCAGCTTCCTAGCGGGGGGAAGCACAGATACGCAGTATTTT CASSFLAGGSTDTQYF
TRBJ1-4 TRBV2 few TRBD1 TGTGCCAGCAAGGGGGACAGCTTTAATGAAAAACTGTTTTTT CASKGDSFNEKLFF
TRBJ2-7 TRBV2 few TRBD1 TGTGCCAGCAGGGCCGGGACAGGGATGAACAATGAGCAGTACTTC CASRAGTGMNNEQYF
TRBJ1-2 TRBV7-9 once - TGTGCCAGCAGCTTAGTAGGAGCGGAGGGCAGCTATGGCTACACCTTC CASSLVGAEGSYGYTF
TRBJ1-2 TRBV11-2 - - TGTGCCAGCAGCCCGGAGATCAACAACTATGGCTACACCTTC CASSPEINNYGYTF
TRBJ2-7 TRBV20-1 - - TGCAGTGCTGGGTGGGGGATCTACGAGCAGTACTTC CSAGWGIYEQYF
TRBJ1-6 TRBV2 - TRBD1 TGTGCCAGCAACCCTCAGACAGGGGGCTACTCACCCCTCCACTTT CASNPQTGGYSPLHF
TRBJ2-7 TRBV4-2 - TRBD2 TGTGCCAGCAGCCAAGTGGCCAGCGGGAGTCAATACGAGCAGTACTTC CASSQVASGSQYEQYF
TRBJ1-5 TRBV6-5 few - TGTGCCAGCAGACGGGACATTAGCAATCAGCCCCAGCATTTT CASRRDISNQPQHF
TRBJ2-5 TRBV29-1 - - TGCAGCGCGCGTAGGGCGGCACCCAAAGGCCAGTACTTC CSARRAAPKGQYF
TRBJ1-1 TRBV3-1 few - TGTGCCAGCAGTATAAGGGTAGGGCTCAACACTGAAGCTTTCTTT CASSIRVGLNTEAFF
TRBJ2-1 TRBV5-1 many - TGCGCCAGCAGCACCCTGACTAGTTTCTCCTACAATGAGCAGTTCTTC CASSTLTSFSYNEQFF
TRBJ1-2 TRBV18 - - TGTGCCAGCTCACCACTCGATTCCGGGGACTATGGCTACACCTTC CASSPLDSGDYGYTF
TRBJ2-2 TRBV7-9 few TRBD1 TGTGCCAGCAGCTTTGGGACAGGGACAACCGGGGAGCTGTTTTTT CASSFGTGTTGELFF
TRBJ1-6 TRBV20-1 few - TGCAGTGCTAGACCTCCCGGTAGGGGGGGTTCACCCCTCCACTTT CSARPPGRGGSPLHF
TRBJ1-4 TRBV18 many - TGTGCCAGCTCACCACCAACGAATGAAAAACTGTTTTTT CASSPPTNEKLFF
TRBJ2-5 TRBV5-1 - TRBD1 TGCGCCAGCAGCTCCGCCGGGACAGGGGGTAGTCAAGAGACCCAGTACTTC CASSSAGTGGSQETQYF
TRBJ1-2 TRBV6-2/TRBV6-3 many TRBD1 TGTGCCAGCAGTTACGCGGGACAGGGCAACTATGGCTACACCTTC CASSYAGQGNYGYTF
TRBJ2-1 TRBV12-3/TRBV12-4 - - TGTGCCAGCAGCGTCTCAGACGGCAATGAGCAGTTCTTC CASSVSDGNEQFF
TRBJ2-3 TRBV2 many TRBD2 TGTGCCAGCAGACTAGCGGGGGGGACTAGCACAGATACGCAGTATTTT CASRLAGGTSTDTQYF
TRBJ1-1 TRBV3-1 few - TGTGCCAGCAGCCAAGGGATTTCGACAGCAGCTTTCTTT CASSQGISTAAFF
TRBJ2-7 TRBV7-9 - - TGTGCCAGCAGCTCGCCTCCCCCCTACGAGCAGTACTTC CASSSPPPYEQYF
TRBJ2-5 TRBV3-1 - TRBD2 TGTGCCAGCAGCCAAGATACGAGCGGGGGGCAAGAGACCCAGTACTTC CASSQDTSGGQETQYF
TRBJ2-7 TRBV5-1 few TRBD2 TGCGCCAGCAGCCCACTAACGATCACTAGCGGGACTAACGATGAGCAGTACTTC CASSPLTITSGTNDEQYF
TRBJ1-2 TRBV27 many TRBD1 TGTGCCAGCAGTTCACAGGGGGCCTTCTCTTATGGCTACACCTTC CASSSQGAFSYGYTF
TRBJ2-5 TRBV4-1 many - TGCGCCAGCAGCCAGACAGAACAGCACAACCAAGAGACCCAGTACTTC CASSQTEQHNQETQYF